The 10 T cell receptor beta chains below were found in one sample sequenced in a study of early T cells in non-severe SARS-CoV-2 infection. Each CDR3 protein gets one entry after TCRdb re-called the 5' RACE reads with MiXCR. Of some 34,000 distinct CDR3 sequences in the sample, approximately 6.9% were seen once. The material sequenced was whole blood, taken at baseline. The receptor set was obtained from an adult who was a healthcare worker with PCR-confirmed SARS-CoV-2 infection or an uninfected control (not recorded which).

This clonotype was observed a handful of times. This CDR3 reads CASSLTGQGALSEKLFF. The CDR3 DNA sequence: TGTGCCAGCAGTCTAACGGGACAGGGGGCGCTTAGTGAAAAACTGTTTTTT. The genes are TRBV6-6 and TRBJ1-4; 12 bases are a match to TRBD1. The CDR3 is 17 residues long. The germline CDR1 and CDR2 sequences are MNHNY and SVGAGI (reference sequence). The trim removed 5 bases at V and 7 bases at J, leaving 11 bases unmatched.

In its sample, this clonotype was seen many times. The chain is built from TRBV27 and TRBJ1-2; TRBD1 might be the D (5 bases). V dropped 6 bases and J dropped 8 bases, with 19 bases sitting between them. The length of the CDR3 is 14 residues. The V gene's germline CDR1 is MNHEY and CDR2 SMNVEV (reference sequence). The CDR3 DNA follows: TGTGCCAGCAGCCCTTCCCCTGGCAGGGCCGGCTACACCTTC. Translation: CASSPSPGRAGYTF.

This chain uses TRBV20-1 with TRBJ2-7, with 7 bases matching TRBD1. This CDR3 region has 16 residues. The germline CDR1 and CDR2 sequences are DFQATT and SNEGSKA (reference sequence). Trimming removed 0 bases from V and 0 bases from J; junction bases left unmatched: 8. The CDR3 nucleotides read TGCAGTGCTAGAGAGCGACAGGGACCGAGCTCCTACGAGCAGTACTTC. Translation: CSARERQGPSSYEQYF.

The sample holds a few counts of this clonotype. The rearrangement joins TRBV5-1 to TRBJ1-1; D is undetermined. V was pared by 2 bases and J by 0 bases, with 14 bases between. CDR3 length equals 16 residues. Germline loops: CDR1 SGHRS, CDR2 YFSETQ. The CDR3 loop is CASSFAIGNLNTEAFF. CDR3 nucleotide sequence: TGCGCCAGCAGCTTTGCCATAGGCAACTTGAACACTGAAGCTTTCTTT. The full variable domain, rest sourced from reference TRBV5-1 and TRBJ1-1, is KAGVTQTPRYLIKTRGQQVTLSCSPISGHRSVSWYQQTPGQGLQFLFEYFSETQRNKGNFPGRFSGRQFSNSRSEMNVSTLELGDSALYLCASSFAIGNLNTEAFFGQGTRLTVV.

This clonotype occurred a few times. The chain links TRBV4-2 to TRBJ2-6, with D possibly being TRBD2 (7 bases). Germline V lookup: CDR1 LGHNA, CDR2 YNFKEQ. V was cut by 6 bases and J by 4 bases, with 16 bases left in between. CDR3 length equals 16 residues. The CDR3 bases are TGTGCCAGCAGGGGAGGGGACATAGCGGGGGCCAACGTCCTGACTTTC. Residues: CASRGGDIAGANVLTF.

The chain combines TRBV6-1 with TRBJ2-7; 11 positions agree with TRBD2. The germline V gene encodes CDR1 MNHNS and CDR2 SASEGT. The CDR3 loop spans 14 amino acids. V lost 3 bases and J lost 5; bases outside the gene matches: 3. The CDR3 loop is CASSETSGNNEQYF. CDR3 DNA sequence: TGTGCCAGCAGTGAGACTAGCGGGAACAACGAGCAGTACTTC.

This clonotype was observed a few times. The chain uses TRBV29-1 and TRBJ1-1; TRBD1 might be the D (5 bases). The CDR3 sequence is 12 residues long. With 4 bases removed from V and 0 bases from J, the gap between germline ends came to 6 bases. Germline V gene data show CDR1 as SQVTM and CDR2 as ANQGSEA. The CDR3 spells CSVGQLNTEAFF. CDR3 DNA sequence: TGCAGCGTTGGACAGCTGAACACTGAAGCTTTCTTT.

Many counts were recorded for this clonotype. V usage is TRBV7-2 and J usage is TRBJ2-2; D gene unclear. The CDR3 runs 14 residues. The V end lost 7 bases, the J end lost 3 bases, and 12 bases lay between the germline ends. Germline V gene sequence: CDR1 SGHTA, CDR2 FQGNSA. CDR3 in DNA: TGTGCCAGCACCACCAGGATGGACACCGGGGAGCTGTTTTTT. Translating gives CASTTRMDTGELFF.

This clonotype was counted a few times. The V call is TRBV29-1, the J call TRBJ1-4, with 10 positions matching TRBD1. CDR3 length: 13 amino acids. The V and J ends lost 7 bases and 7 bases, in that order; junction bases with no gene match: 6. Germline V gene sequence: CDR1 SQVTM, CDR2 ANQGSEA. CDR3 in amino acids: CSGQGAPGEKLFF. The CDR3 region has the DNA TGCAGCGGACAGGGGGCGCCGGGTGAAAAACTGTTTTTT.

This clonotype has just a few counts. J is TRBJ2-7 and V is TRBV7-8; D gene ambiguous. Germline V gene data show CDR1 as SGHVS and CDR2 as FQNEAQ. The ends were cut back, 6 bases at V and 9 bases at J, with 18 bases in the middle. This CDR3 comprises 13 residues. The CDR3 DNA reads TGTGCCAGCAGTGAAGGTATAGGTTTCAGGCAGTACTTC. Protein: CASSEGIGFRQYF.